This T cell receptor (beta chain) was retrieved from a study of blood T cell repertoires in COVID-19. For the study at large: Samples of COVID-19 (acute and convalescent) were obtained from the United States, Italy and Spain. The cDNA or gDNA used as material had been derived from T cells, B-cell-depleted T cells, or PBMCs.

In the authors' workflow: It was from reference gene primer amplification that nucleated cell counts were estimated. Generated by immunoSEQ multiplex PCR, the TCRdb table keeps only in-frame clones and is missing some. That table is the source of V, J and clone size, and D and trimming were worked out from the DNA. This sample has just under 150,000 clones, with just under 90% found just once. With 6 bases removed from V and 6 bases from J, the gap between germline ends came to 9 bases. The CDR3 contains 11 residues. The material sequenced was peripheral blood. This chain uses TRBV12-3 or TRBV12-4 with TRBJ2-7; no clear D gene. The TCR comes from a woman aged 45 to 65 with active or convalescent COVID-19. The CDR3 DNA follows: TGTGCCAGCAGCCACTCCCCCGAGCAGTACTTC. It yields the protein CASSHSPEQYF.